Below, 10 T cell receptor beta chains from the same sample are listed, as sequenced in a study of response to subunit inactivated influenza vaccine. TCRdb analysed the RT-PCR reads with MiXCR anew, one entry per CDR3 protein. The repertoire holds 800,000 to 1,000,000 distinct CDR3 sequences, with 21% as singletons. The material was PBMCs from blood, obtained around 5 days after vaccination. These receptors came from a man aged 45-65 years who received an inactivated influenza vaccine.

V and J are TRBV7-9 and TRBJ2-7; D remains unclear. This CDR3 comprises 14 residues. V lost 2 bases and J 5 bases, leaving 13 bases between the germline ends. Looked up from germline, CDR1 is SEHNR and CDR2 is FQNEAQ (reference sequence). The CDR3 protein is CASSLPETRHEQYF. For the CDR3, the DNA is TGTGCCAGCAGCTTACCGGAAACGAGGCACGAGCAGTACTTC. The variable domain in full, with the rest retrieved from reference TRBV7-9 and TRBJ2-7, is DTGVSQNPRHKITKRGQNVTFRCDPISEHNRLYWYRQTLGQGPEFLTYFQNEAQLEKSRLLSDRFSAERPKGSFSTLEIQRTEQGDSAMYLCASSLPETRHEQYFGPGTRLTVT.

The gene calls are TRBV7-8 and TRBJ2-2; D gene unclear. The CDR3 totals 15 residues. Germline V gene lookup returns CDR1 SGHVS and CDR2 FQNEAQ. Trimming pared 4 bases from V and 2 bases from J, leaving 11 bases between. The CDR3 region has the DNA TGTGCCAGCAGCTCCCGGACCTCAAACACCGGGGAGCTGTTTTTT. Amino acids: CASSSRTSNTGELFF.

This clonotype was counted between two and nine times. V usage is TRBV5-1 and J usage is TRBJ2-1; 7 bases are a match to TRBD2. Germline CDR1 is SGHRS and CDR2 is YFSETQ. The length of the CDR3 is 14 residues. Trimming removed 3 bases from V and 5 bases from J; junction bases left unmatched: 5. The CDR3 sequence: CASSSSGRDNEQFF. The CDR3 DNA reads as TGCGCCAGCAGCTCTAGCGGACGGGACAATGAGCAGTTCTTC.

The chain is built from TRBV29-1 and TRBJ2-1; TRBD1 matches 8 bases. Germline V gives CDR1 SQVTM, CDR2 ANQGSEA. The CDR3 is 19 amino acids. The trim removed 2 bases at V and 1 base at J, leaving 16 bases unmatched. CDR3 DNA: TGCAGCGTTGAATCTGGTAGGGTCTGGACAGGGAGTTCCTACAATGAGCAGTTCTTC. Translating gives CSVESGRVWTGSSYNEQFF.

This clonotype was seen a handful of times. This chain uses TRBV7-2 with TRBJ2-3; a possible D gene is TRBD2 (6 bases). This CDR3 spans 16 amino acids. The V end was cut by 4 bases, the J end by 4 bases, with 18 bases between. CDR1 is SGHTA and CDR2 is FQGNSA in the germline V gene. CDR3: CASSSRDSKRADTQYF. The CDR3 region has the DNA TGTGCCAGCAGCTCACGGGACTCAAAAAGGGCAGATACGCAGTATTTT.

Only a few counts were recorded for this clonotype. In DNA, the CDR3 is TGTGCCAGCACCCGGGGAGCGTCCCAAGAGACCCAGTACTTC. It is translated as CASTRGASQETQYF. The chain links TRBV12-3 or TRBV12-4 to TRBJ2-5, with a possible D match to TRBD2 (5 bases). Trimming took 7 bases from V and 1 from J, leaving 13 bases between them. This CDR3 has 14 residues.

The rearrangement joins TRBV5-1 to TRBJ1-6; D not certain. CDR3 size: 14 residues. Germline CDR1 is SGHRS and CDR2 is YFSETQ. Trimming removed 4 bases at V and 9 bases at J, with 14 bases between. The CDR3 bases are TGCGCCAGCAGCCCACCGGCCGAGGGTTCACCCCTCCACTTT. Residues: CASSPPAEGSPLHF.

This clonotype has a handful of counts. DNA of the CDR3: TGTGCCAGCAGCGTAGGTGTTCCAGCAAGTAATGAGCAGTTCTTC. It specifies CASSVGVPASNEQFF. This chain uses TRBV9 with TRBJ2-1; the D is unclear. V gave up 0 bases and J gave up 7 bases, with 14 bases separating them. Germline CDR1 and CDR2: SGDLS and YYNGEE. The CDR3 has 15 residues.

The chain combines TRBV9 with TRBJ2-5, with 9 bases fitting TRBD2. The V and J ends lost 3 bases and 1 base, in that order; junction bases with no gene match: 4. The germline gives CDR1 SGDLS, CDR2 YYNGEE. The CDR3 runs to 15 residues. The CDR3 protein is CASSGSGGSQETQYF. DNA of the CDR3: TGTGCCAGCAGCGGTAGCGGGGGAAGCCAAGAGACCCAGTACTTC.

The V and J genes are TRBV4-2 and TRBJ2-5, with a tentative D call TRBD1 (7 bases). The germline V gene has CDR1 LGHNA and CDR2 YNFKEQ. CDR3 length equals 16 residues. The V end was cut by 0 bases, the J end by 4 bases, with 15 bases between. The CDR3 bases are TGTGCCAGCAGCCAAGAGCCGTTGCAGGGGGGAGAGACCCAGTACTTC. Its protein product is CASSQEPLQGGETQYF.